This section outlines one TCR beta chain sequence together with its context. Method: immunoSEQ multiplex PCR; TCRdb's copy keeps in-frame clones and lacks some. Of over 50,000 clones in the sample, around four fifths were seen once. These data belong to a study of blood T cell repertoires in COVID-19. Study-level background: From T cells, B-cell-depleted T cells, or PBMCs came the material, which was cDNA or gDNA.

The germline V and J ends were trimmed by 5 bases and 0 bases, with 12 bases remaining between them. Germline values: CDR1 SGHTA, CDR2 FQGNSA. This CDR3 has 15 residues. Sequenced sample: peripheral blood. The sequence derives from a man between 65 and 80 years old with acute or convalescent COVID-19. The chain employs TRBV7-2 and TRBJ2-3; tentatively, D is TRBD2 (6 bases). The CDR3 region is CASSLWGVSTDTQYF. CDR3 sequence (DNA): TGTGCCAGCAGCCTGTGGGGGGTAAGCACAGATACGCAGTATTTT.